This TCR beta chain came from a study of T cells and copy number aberrations in small-cell lung cancer. Study results and limitations: The tissue was entirely formalin-fixed and paraffin-embedded, which is known to produce sequencing artifacts. Tumor T-cell density, richness and clonality fell with copy number aberration burden.

Donors had limited-stage small-cell lung cancer and underwent surgical resection in Hangzhou, China, between the late 2000s and the early 2020s. This CDR3 has 16 residues. Germline V gene data show CDR1 as LNHDA and CDR2 as SQIVND (reference sequence). Trimming at V came to 5 bases and at J to 1 base, leaving 10 bases not matched to a gene. Using immunoSEQ multiplex PCR, the repertoire was profiled, and TCRdb retains in-frame clones only, with some absent. Here the sample spans 950 to 1,500 clones, about four fifths being singletons. Concerning this clone itself: Antigen specificity is unknown.

What was sequenced was tumor tissue. This chain links TRBV19 with TRBJ1-1; TRBD1 aligns across 7 bases. This TCR was sampled from a woman aged 50 to 65 with small cell lung cancer. CDR3 bases: TGTGCCAGTAGTCCTAACAGGGGTTTCACGAACACTGAAGCTTTCTTT. Its protein is CASSPNRGFTNTEAFF.